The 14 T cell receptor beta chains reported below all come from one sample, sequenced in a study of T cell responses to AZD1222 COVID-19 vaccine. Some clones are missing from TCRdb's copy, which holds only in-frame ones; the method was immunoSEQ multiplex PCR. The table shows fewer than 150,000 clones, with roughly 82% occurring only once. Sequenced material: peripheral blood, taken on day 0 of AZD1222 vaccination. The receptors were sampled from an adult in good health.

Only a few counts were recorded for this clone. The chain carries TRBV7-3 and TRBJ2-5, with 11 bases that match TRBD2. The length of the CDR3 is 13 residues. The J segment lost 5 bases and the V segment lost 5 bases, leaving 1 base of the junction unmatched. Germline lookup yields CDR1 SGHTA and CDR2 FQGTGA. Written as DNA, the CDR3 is TGTGCCAGCAGCGCTAGCGGGGGGGAGACCCAGTACTTC. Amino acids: CASSASGGETQYF.

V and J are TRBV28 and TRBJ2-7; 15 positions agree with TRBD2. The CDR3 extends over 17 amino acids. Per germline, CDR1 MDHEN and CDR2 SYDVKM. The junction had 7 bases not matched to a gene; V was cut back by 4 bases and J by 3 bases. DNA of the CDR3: TGTGCCAGCAGTTACGGGGGACTAGCGGGGGGCCGCTACGAGCAGTACTTC. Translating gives CASSYGGLAGGRYEQYF.

In nucleotides, the CDR3 is TGCGCCAGCAGGCTACACGGACAGCGAGGGACAGATACGCAGTATTTT. The encoded protein is CASRLHGQRGTDTQYF. The chain is built from TRBV10-1 and TRBJ2-3; tentative D call: TRBD1 (6 bases). V was clipped by 6 bases and J by 3 bases, with 19 bases between them. From germline, CDR1 is WNHNN and CDR2 SYGVQD (reference sequence). This CDR3 region has 16 residues.

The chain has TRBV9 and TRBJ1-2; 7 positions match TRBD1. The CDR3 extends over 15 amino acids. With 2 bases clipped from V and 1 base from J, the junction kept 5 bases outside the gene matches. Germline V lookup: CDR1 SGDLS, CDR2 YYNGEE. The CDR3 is CASSVTAGGNYGYTF. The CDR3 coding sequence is TGTGCCAGCAGCGTTACCGCAGGGGGTAACTATGGCTACACCTTC.

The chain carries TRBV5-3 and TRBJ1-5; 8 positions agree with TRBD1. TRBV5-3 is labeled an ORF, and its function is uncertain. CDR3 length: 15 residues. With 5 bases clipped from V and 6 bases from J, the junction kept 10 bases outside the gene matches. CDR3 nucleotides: TGTGCCAGAAGAAAAAGGCAGGGGGCCGGTCAGCCCCAGCATTTT. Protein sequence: CARRKRQGAGQPQHF.

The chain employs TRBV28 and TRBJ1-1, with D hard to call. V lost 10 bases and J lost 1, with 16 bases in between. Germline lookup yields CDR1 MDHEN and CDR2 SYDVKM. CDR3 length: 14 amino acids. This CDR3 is CATIGPGQNTEAFF. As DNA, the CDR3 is TGTGCCACCATTGGCCCAGGCCAGAACACTGAAGCTTTCTTT.

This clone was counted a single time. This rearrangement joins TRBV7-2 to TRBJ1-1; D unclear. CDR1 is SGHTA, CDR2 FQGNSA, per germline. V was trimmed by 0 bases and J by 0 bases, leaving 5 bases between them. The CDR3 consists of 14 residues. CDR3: CASSLAPLNTEAFF. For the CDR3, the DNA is TGTGCCAGCAGCTTAGCGCCACTGAACACTGAAGCTTTCTTT. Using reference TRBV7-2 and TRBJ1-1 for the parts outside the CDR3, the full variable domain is GAGVSQSPSNKVTEKGKDVELRCDPISGHTALYWYRQSLGQGLEFLIYFQGNSAPDKSGLPSDRFSAERTGGSVSTLTIQRTQQEDSAVYLCASSLAPLNTEAFFGQGTRLTVV.

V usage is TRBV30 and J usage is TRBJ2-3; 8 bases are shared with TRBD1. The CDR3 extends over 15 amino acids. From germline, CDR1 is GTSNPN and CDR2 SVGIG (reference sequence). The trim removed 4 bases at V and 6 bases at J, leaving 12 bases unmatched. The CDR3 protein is CAWNFRGLVADTQYF. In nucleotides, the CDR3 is TGTGCCTGGAATTTCAGGGGGCTCGTAGCGGATACGCAGTATTTT. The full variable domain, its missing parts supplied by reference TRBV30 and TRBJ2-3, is SQTIHQWPATLVQPVGSPLSLECTVEGTSNPNLYWYRQAAGRGLQLLFYSVGIGQISSEVPQNLSASRPQDRQFILSSKKLLLSDSGFYLCAWNFRGLVADTQYFGPGTRLTVL.

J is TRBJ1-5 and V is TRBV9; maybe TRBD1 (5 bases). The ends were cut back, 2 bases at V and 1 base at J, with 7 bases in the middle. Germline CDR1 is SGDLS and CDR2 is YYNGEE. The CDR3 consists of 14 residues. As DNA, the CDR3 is TGTGCCAGCAGCGTCGACAGCAGCAATCAGCCCCAGCATTTT. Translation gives CASSVDSSNQPQHF.

The CDR3 DNA reads TGTGCCAGCAGCCACCTTAAGAGGGGGCTGAATGAAAAACTGTTTTTT. Its protein product is CASSHLKRGLNEKLFF. V gene TRBV4-2 combines with J gene TRBJ1-4; 7 bases fit TRBD1. V shed 3 bases, J shed 5 bases, and the junction held 9 bases outside the gene matches. The CDR3 runs 16 residues. The germline CDR1 and CDR2 sequences are LGHNA and YNFKEQ.

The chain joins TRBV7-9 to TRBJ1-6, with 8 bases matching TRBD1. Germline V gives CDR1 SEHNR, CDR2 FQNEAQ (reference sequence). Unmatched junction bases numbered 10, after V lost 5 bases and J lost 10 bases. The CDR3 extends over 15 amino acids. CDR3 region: CASSTRTGNGSPLHF. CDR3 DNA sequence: TGTGCCAGCAGCACCCGGACAGGGAATGGGTCACCCCTCCACTTT.

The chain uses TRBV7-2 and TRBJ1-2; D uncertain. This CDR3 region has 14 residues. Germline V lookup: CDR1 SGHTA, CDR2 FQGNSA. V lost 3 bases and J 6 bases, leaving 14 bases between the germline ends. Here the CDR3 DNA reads TGTGCCAGCAGCTTTAGACATGTCTTGGATGGCTACACCTTC. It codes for CASSFRHVLDGYTF.

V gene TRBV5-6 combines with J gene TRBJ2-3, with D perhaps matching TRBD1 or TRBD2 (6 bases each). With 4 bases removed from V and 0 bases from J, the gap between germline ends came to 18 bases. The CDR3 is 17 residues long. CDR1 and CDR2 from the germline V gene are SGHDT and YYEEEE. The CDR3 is CASSPGGTGSSTDTQYF. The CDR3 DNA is TGTGCCAGCAGCCCCGGGGGCACCGGATCTAGCACAGATACGCAGTATTTT.

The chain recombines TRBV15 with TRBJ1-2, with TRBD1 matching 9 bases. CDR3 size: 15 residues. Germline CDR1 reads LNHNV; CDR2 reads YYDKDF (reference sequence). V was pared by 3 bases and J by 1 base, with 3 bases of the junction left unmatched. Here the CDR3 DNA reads TGTGCCACCAGCAGGGGGACAGGGCTTAACTATGGCTACACCTTC. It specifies CATSRGTGLNYGYTF. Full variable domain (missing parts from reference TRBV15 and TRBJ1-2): DAMVIQNPRYQVTQFGKPVTLSCSQTLNHNVMYWYQQKSSQAPKLLFHYYDKDFNNEADTPDNFQSRRPNTSFCFLDIRSPGLGDTAMYLCATSRGTGLNYGYTFGSGTRLTVV.